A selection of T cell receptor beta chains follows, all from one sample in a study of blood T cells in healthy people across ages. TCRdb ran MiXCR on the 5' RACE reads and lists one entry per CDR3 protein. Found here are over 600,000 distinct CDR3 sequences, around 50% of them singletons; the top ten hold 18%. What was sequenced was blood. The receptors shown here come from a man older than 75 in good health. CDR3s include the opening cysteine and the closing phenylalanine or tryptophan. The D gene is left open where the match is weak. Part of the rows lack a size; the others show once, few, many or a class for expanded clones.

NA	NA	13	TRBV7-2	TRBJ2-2	CASSPREHGELFF	TGTGCCAGCAGCCCCAGAGAACACGGGGAGCTGTTTTTT
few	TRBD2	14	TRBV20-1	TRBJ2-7	CSASLAASSYEQYF	TGCAGTGCTAGCCTAGCGGCCTCCTCCTACGAGCAGTACTTC
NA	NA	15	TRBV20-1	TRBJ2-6	CSARSGAAGANVLTF	TGCAGTGCTAGAAGTGGGGCGGCAGGGGCCAACGTCCTGACTTTC
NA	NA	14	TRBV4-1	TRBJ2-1	CASSLGGDNDEQFF	TGCGCCAGCAGCCTCGGAGGGGATAATGATGAGCAGTTCTTC
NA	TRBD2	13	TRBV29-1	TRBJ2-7	CSVEGLAGNEQYF	TGCAGCGTTGAGGGGCTAGCGGGAAACGAGCAGTACTTC
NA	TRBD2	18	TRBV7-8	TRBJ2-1	CASSLDRGGRAGYNEQFF	TGTGCCAGCAGCTTAGACCGGGGCGGGAGGGCCGGATACAATGAGCAGTTCTTC
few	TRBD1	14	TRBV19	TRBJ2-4	CASKAGGRENIQYF	TGTGCCAGTAAGGCAGGGGGCCGTGAAAACATTCAGTACTTC
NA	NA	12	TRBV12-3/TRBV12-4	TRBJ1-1	CASSLGALEAFF	TGTGCCAGCAGCCTCGGGGCACTCGAAGCTTTCTTT
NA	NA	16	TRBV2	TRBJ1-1	CASSELGGPSISEAFF	TGTGCCAGCAGTGAATTGGGAGGACCGTCGATCTCGGAAGCTTTCTTT
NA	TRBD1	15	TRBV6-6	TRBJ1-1	CASTREGARSTEAFF	TGTGCCAGCACTCGTGAGGGGGCTCGGTCGACTGAAGCTTTCTTT
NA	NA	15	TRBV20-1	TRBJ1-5	CSARDLRGVNQPQHF	TGCAGTGCTAGAGATCTTCGGGGGGTTAATCAGCCCCAGCATTTT
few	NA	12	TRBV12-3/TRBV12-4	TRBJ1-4	CASRGPGVKLFF	TGTGCCAGCAGAGGTCCGGGGGTAAAACTGTTTTTT
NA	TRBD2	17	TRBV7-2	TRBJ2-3	CASSLNGGRGGTDTQYF	TGTGCCAGCAGCTTAAACGGCGGGAGGGGCGGCACAGATACGCAGTATTTT
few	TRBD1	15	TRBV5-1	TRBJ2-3	CASSRTGGFTDTQYF	TGCGCCAGCAGCCGGACAGGGGGCTTCACAGATACGCAGTATTTT
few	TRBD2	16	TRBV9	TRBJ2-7	CASSTGTSGRAYEQYF	TGTGCCAGCAGCACCGGGACTAGCGGGAGAGCCTACGAGCAGTACTTC
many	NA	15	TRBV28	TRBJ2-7	CASSLYSTGSYEQYF	TGTGCCAGCAGTTTATACTCAACTGGGTCCTACGAGCAGTACTTC
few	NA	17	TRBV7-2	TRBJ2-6	CASSLRVAFDGANVLTF	TGTGCCAGCAGCTTAAGAGTGGCCTTTGATGGGGCCAACGTCCTGACTTTC
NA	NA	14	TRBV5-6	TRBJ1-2	CASSPLAGRYGYTF	TGTGCCAGCAGCCCGTTGGCAGGCCGCTATGGCTACACCTTC
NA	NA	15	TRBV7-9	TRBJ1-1	CASSLLSGLDTEAFF	TGTGCCAGCAGCTTATTGTCAGGGTTGGACACTGAAGCTTTCTTT
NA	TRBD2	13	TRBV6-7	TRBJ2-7	CATLTSVSYEQYF	TGTGCCACCCTAACTAGCGTCTCCTACGAGCAGTACTTC